One and the same sample provided the 24 T cell receptor beta chains below, sequenced in a study of CD8 T cells in Susac syndrome. Reverse transcription of roughly 0.5 to 1 ug RNA was carried out with random hexamers. A single record per CDR3 protein comes from TCRdb applying MiXCR to the immunoSEQ multiplex PCR reads. The sample records some 180,000 distinct CDR3 sequences, about 95% being singletons. The sample comprised CD4+ T cells from PBMCs. The receptor source for this set is a human donor with Susac syndrome.

V usage is TRBV30 and J usage is TRBJ2-2, with no clear D. Germline CDR1 and CDR2: GTSNPN and SVGIG (reference sequence). CDR3 length: 13 residues. V was cut by 2 bases and J by 4 bases, with 8 bases left in between. In nucleotides, the CDR3 is TGTGCCTGGAGTTATCCCTCCACCGGGGAGCTGTTTTTT. It encodes CAWSYPSTGELFF.

For the CDR3, the DNA is TGTGCCAGCAGAATCCTAGCGGGGGGGGACACCGGGGAGCTGTTTTTT. Translation: CASRILAGGDTGELFF. The rearrangement joins TRBV7-2 to TRBJ2-2; TRBD2 aligns across 12 bases. The CDR3 spans 16 residues. CDR1 is SGHTA and CDR2 is FQGNSA in the germline V gene. The junction had 5 bases not matched to a gene; V was cut back by 6 bases and J by 3 bases.

This chain uses TRBV20-1 with TRBJ2-2, with 10 bases lining up with TRBD2. The CDR3 spans 16 residues. Germline CDR1 is DFQATT and CDR2 is SNEGSKA (reference sequence). The J segment lost 2 bases and the V segment lost 4 bases, leaving 7 bases of the junction unmatched. This CDR3 reads CSATPSGGRNTGELFF. CDR3 nucleotide sequence: TGCAGTGCTACCCCTAGCGGGGGACGAAACACCGGGGAGCTGTTTTTT.

The gene calls are TRBV7-8 and TRBJ2-3; 7 nucleotides align to TRBD2. This CDR3 is 14 amino acids long. After removal of 5 bases from V and 4 bases from J, the junction contained 6 bases not matched to a gene. CDR1 SGHVS and CDR2 FQNEAQ come from the germline V gene. CDR3 sequence (DNA): TGTGCCAGCAGCCCGACTAGCTGGGCAGATACGCAGTATTTT. Translated: CASSPTSWADTQYF.

This chain links TRBV10-3 with TRBJ2-3; 8 bases agree with TRBD1. The germline CDR1 and CDR2 sequences are ENHRY and SYGVKD. J lost 3 bases, V lost 0 bases, and 8 bases had no gene match. CDR3 length: 17 residues. CDR3 sequence reads: CAISESNPGQVTDTQYF. CDR3 coding DNA: TGTGCCATCAGTGAGTCCAATCCGGGACAGGTTACAGATACGCAGTATTTT.

This clonotype appeared a single time. The rearrangement uses TRBV5-1 and TRBJ2-4, with TRBD2 matching over 11 bases. This CDR3 has 16 residues. Trimming took 4 bases from V and 8 from J; bases not matched to a gene: 11. Looked up from germline, CDR1 is SGHRS and CDR2 is YFSETQ. This CDR3 reads CASSDLAGGVIDIQYF. CDR3 bases: TGCGCCAGCAGCGATCTAGCGGGAGGAGTAATAGACATTCAGTACTTC.

The chain carries TRBV29-1 and TRBJ1-5; D is uncertain. The ends were cut back, 5 bases at V and 3 bases at J, with 8 bases in the middle. CDR1 and CDR2 from the germline V gene are SQVTM and ANQGSEA. The CDR3 runs 12 residues. CDR3 sequence: CSVWTYNQPQHF. CDR3 DNA: TGCAGCGTTTGGACCTACAATCAGCCCCAGCATTTT. The variable domain in full, completed from reference TRBV29-1 and TRBJ1-5, reads SAVISQKPSRDICQRGTSLTIQCQVDSQVTMMFWYRQQPGQSLTLIATANQGSEATYESGFVIDKFPISRPNLTFSTLTVSNMSPEDSSIYLCSVWTYNQPQHFGDGTRLSIL.

V and J are TRBV6-5 and TRBJ2-7; the match to TRBD1 covers 7 bases. Trimming at V came to 4 bases and at J to 3 bases, leaving 3 bases not matched to a gene. The CDR3 loop spans 13 amino acids. Germline V gives CDR1 MNHEY, CDR2 SVGAGI. The CDR3 nucleotides read TGTGCCAGCAGTTTTGACAGGGACTACGAGCAGTACTTC. Protein: CASSFDRDYEQYF.

The rearrangement uses TRBV7-2 and TRBJ2-3; 7 bases agree with TRBD2. Looked up from germline, CDR1 is SGHTA and CDR2 is FQGNSA. V gave up 0 bases and J gave up 2 bases; unmatched junction bases: 8. CDR3 length: 17 amino acids. In DNA form, the CDR3 reads TGTGCCAGCAGCTTAGCGCTCAGCGGGATCAACACAGATACGCAGTATTTT. Protein product: CASSLALSGINTDTQYF.

The V gene is TRBV4-3, the J gene TRBJ2-7, with 7 bases aligning to TRBD1. The trim removed 3 bases at V and 1 base at J, leaving 6 bases unmatched. The CDR3 contains 15 residues. The germline gives CDR1 LGHNA, CDR2 YSLEER. As DNA, the CDR3 is TGCGCCAGCAGCCACCGAAACAGGGGTTCCTACGAGCAGTACTTC. Translating gives CASSHRNRGSYEQYF.

DNA for the CDR3: TGTGCCAGCAAATGTCGCAGGTGGGAGTGCACAGATACGCAGTATTTT. This codes for CASKCRRWECTDTQYF. The chain is built from TRBV21-1 and TRBJ2-3; TRBD2, the D gene given by the table, was not confirmed from the DNA. TRBV21-1 is assigned pseudogene status. The CDR3 has 16 residues.

The gene calls are TRBV25-1 and TRBJ1-5; perhaps TRBD1 as D (6 bases). Germline V gives CDR1 MGHDK, CDR2 SYGVNS. The CDR3 extends over 14 amino acids. The V gene lost 3 bases and the J gene lost 2 bases, with 8 bases spanning the gap. CDR3 loop: CASSEPGGNQPQHF. The DNA for the CDR3 is TGTGCCAGCAGTGAGCCAGGGGGCAATCAGCCCCAGCATTTT.

V and J are TRBV20-1 and TRBJ2-1; 11 bases are shared with TRBD2. Per the germline V gene, CDR1 is DFQATT and CDR2 is SNEGSKA (reference sequence). The trim removed 0 bases at V and 9 bases at J, leaving 10 bases unmatched. CDR3 length: 16 amino acids. The CDR3 DNA reads as TGCAGTGCTAGAGACTCGGTAGCGGGAGGGTGGGGTGAGCAGTTCTTC. Its translation: CSARDSVAGGWGEQFF.

The chain joins TRBV20-1 to TRBJ2-7; no clear D. The germline gives CDR1 DFQATT, CDR2 SNEGSKA (reference sequence). The length of the CDR3 is 12 residues. Trimming took 4 bases from V and 2 from J, leaving 9 bases between them. This CDR3 reads CSAKRDTYEQYF. CDR3 nucleotides: TGCAGTGCTAAAAGGGATACCTACGAGCAGTACTTC.

The V gene is TRBV4-3, the J gene TRBJ2-1; 8 positions match TRBD2. The CDR3 covers 15 residues. Germline V gives CDR1 LGHNA, CDR2 YSLEER. The V segment lost 0 bases and the J segment 7 bases; nucleotides outside the gene matches: 5. CDR3 DNA: TGCGCCAGCAGCCAAGAACTAGCGGAAGGGAATGAGCAGTTCTTC. Translated: CASSQELAEGNEQFF.

The chain is built from TRBV12-3 or TRBV12-4 and TRBJ2-3; 7 nucleotides agree with TRBD2. The CDR3 runs 17 residues. Trimming took 3 bases from V and 3 from J; bases not matched to a gene: 12. CDR3 in amino acids: CASSLYGGSLGTDTQYF. The CDR3 nucleotides read TGTGCCAGCAGTTTGTATGGCGGGAGCTTAGGAACAGATACGCAGTATTTT.

This sequence joins TRBV5-7 and TRBJ1-1; D is possibly TRBD1 (5 bases). TRBV5-7 is an ORF, and what it does is uncertain. The CDR3 runs 11 residues. Trimming removed 4 bases at V and 7 bases at J, with 8 bases between. The CDR3: CASSPGGEAFF. In nucleotides, the CDR3 is TGTGCCAGCAGCCCTGGGGGTGAAGCTTTCTTT.

The chain combines TRBV3-1 with TRBJ2-7, with 7 bases lining up with TRBD2. The V and J ends lost 4 bases and 6 bases, in that order; junction bases with no gene match: 6. The CDR3 has 13 amino acids. Germline loops: CDR1 LGHDT, CDR2 YNNKEL (reference sequence). In DNA form, the CDR3 reads TGTGCCAGCAGCCGAGGCGGGGGAAGCGAGCAGTACTTC. Its translation: CASSRGGGSEQYF.

CDR3 sequence (DNA): TGCGCCAGCAGCCAAGACGACAGGACTAGCACAGATACGCAGTATTTT. Protein: CASSQDDRTSTDTQYF. The chain couples TRBV4-3 to TRBJ2-3, with D tentatively TRBD1 (6 bases). The CDR3 covers 16 residues. The V end lost 0 bases, the J end lost 0 bases, and 10 bases lay between the germline ends. Germline V gene lookup returns CDR1 LGHNA and CDR2 YSLEER.

The DNA of the CDR3 is TGTGCCAGCAGCTCCAGGACAGCCGGCTACACCTTC. This codes for CASSSRTAGYTF. The chain carries TRBV7-9 and TRBJ1-2; a possible D gene is TRBD1 (6 bases). Germline CDR1 is SEHNR and CDR2 is FQNEAQ (reference sequence). Trimming shortened V by 4 bases and J by 8 bases, and 11 bases separated the two germline ends. This CDR3 has 12 amino acids.

The chain is built from TRBV28 and TRBJ2-5, with D perhaps matching TRBD1 (5 bases). The CDR3 length is 14 residues. Trimming took off 6 bases at V and 4 bases at J, with 15 bases between the two ends. Per germline, CDR1 MDHEN and CDR2 SYDVKM. This CDR3 is CASSPPGLPETQYF. The CDR3 DNA reads TGTGCCAGCAGCCCCCCAGGGCTTCCAGAGACCCAGTACTTC.

The rearrangement uses TRBV11-2 and TRBJ1-5, with unresolved D. Trimming removed 5 bases from V and 6 bases from J, with 14 bases in between. From germline, CDR1 is SGHAT and CDR2 FQNNGV. The CDR3 loop spans 14 amino acids. The CDR3 sequence: CASSPEPISQPQHF. DNA of the CDR3: TGTGCCAGCAGCCCGGAACCTATAAGTCAGCCCCAGCATTTT.

This chain joins TRBV3-1 and TRBJ2-7, with unresolved D. Between the trimmed V and J ends, which lost 1 base and 6 bases, there was a span of 4 bases. Germline V gene data show CDR1 as LGHDT and CDR2 as YNNKEL (reference sequence). This CDR3 is built from 11 residues. The chain's CDR3 is CASSQVGEQYF. The CDR3 DNA is TGTGCCAGCAGCCAAGTTGGCGAGCAGTACTTC.

The rearrangement uses TRBV28 and TRBJ1-4, with a weak D call TRBD1 (6 bases). Trimming took off 8 bases at V and 8 bases at J, with 21 bases between the two ends. There are 15 residues in the CDR3. Germline V lookup: CDR1 MDHEN, CDR2 SYDVKM. The CDR3: CASSLGGELREKLFF. CDR3 bases: TGTGCCAGCTCCTTGGGGGGCGAACTTCGGGAAAAACTGTTTTTT.